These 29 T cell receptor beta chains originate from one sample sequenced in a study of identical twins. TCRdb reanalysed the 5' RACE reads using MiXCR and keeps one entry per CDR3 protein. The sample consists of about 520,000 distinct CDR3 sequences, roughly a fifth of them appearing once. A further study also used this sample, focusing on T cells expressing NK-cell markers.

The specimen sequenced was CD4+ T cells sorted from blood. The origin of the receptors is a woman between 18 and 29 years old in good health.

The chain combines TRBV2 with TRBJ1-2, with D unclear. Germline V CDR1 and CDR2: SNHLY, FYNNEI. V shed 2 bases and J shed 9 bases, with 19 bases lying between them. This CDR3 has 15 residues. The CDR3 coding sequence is TGTGCCAGCAGTGAAAGTCCGATCGCCAGGAGCAGCTACACCTTC. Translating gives CASSESPIARSSYTF.

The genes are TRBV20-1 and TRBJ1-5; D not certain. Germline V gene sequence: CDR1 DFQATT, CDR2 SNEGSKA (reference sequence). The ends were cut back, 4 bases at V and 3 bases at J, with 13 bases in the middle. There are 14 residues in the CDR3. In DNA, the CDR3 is TGCAGTGCTACAAAGGGCCCCACCAATCAGCCCCAGCATTTT. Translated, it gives CSATKGPTNQPQHF.

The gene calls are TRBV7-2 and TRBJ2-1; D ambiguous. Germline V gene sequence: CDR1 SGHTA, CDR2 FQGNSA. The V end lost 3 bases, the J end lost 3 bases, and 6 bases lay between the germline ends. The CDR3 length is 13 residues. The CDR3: CASSLTDYNEQFF. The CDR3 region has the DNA TGTGCCAGCAGCTTGACGGACTACAATGAGCAGTTCTTC.

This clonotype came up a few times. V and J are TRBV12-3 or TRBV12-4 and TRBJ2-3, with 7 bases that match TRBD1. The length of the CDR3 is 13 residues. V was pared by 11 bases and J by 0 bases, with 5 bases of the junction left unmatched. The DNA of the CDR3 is TGTGCCGGCCGGGACAGTAGCACAGATACGCAGTATTTT. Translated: CAGRDSSTDTQYF.

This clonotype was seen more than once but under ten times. This CDR3 reads CASSLAGVHNEQFF. The CDR3 DNA reads as TGCGCCAGCAGCTTAGCGGGAGTCCACAATGAGCAGTTCTTC. This sequence joins TRBV5-1 and TRBJ2-1, with 8 bases lining up with TRBD2. The V segment lost 2 bases and the J segment 5 bases; nucleotides outside the gene matches: 3. This CDR3 comprises 14 residues. Germline CDR1 SGHRS, CDR2 YFSETQ.

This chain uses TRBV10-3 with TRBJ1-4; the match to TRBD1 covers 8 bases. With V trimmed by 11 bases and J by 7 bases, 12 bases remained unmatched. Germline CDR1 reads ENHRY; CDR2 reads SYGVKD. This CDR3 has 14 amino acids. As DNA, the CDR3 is TGTGCCGCTTCAGGGGGCAAGATGGGTGAAAAACTGTTTTTT. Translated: CAASGGKMGEKLFF.

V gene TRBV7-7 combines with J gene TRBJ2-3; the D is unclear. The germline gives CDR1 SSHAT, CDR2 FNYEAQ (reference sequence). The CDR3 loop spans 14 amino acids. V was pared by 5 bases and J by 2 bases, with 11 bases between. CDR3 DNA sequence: TGTGCCAGCAGCGCCCAGGTGTTCACAGATACGCAGTATTTT. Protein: CASSAQVFTDTQYF.

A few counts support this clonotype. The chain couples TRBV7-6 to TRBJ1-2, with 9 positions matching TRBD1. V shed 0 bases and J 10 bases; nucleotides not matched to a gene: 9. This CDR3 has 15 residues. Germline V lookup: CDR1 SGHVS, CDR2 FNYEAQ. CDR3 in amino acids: CASSLAVGQGRDYTF. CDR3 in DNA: TGTGCCAGCAGCTTAGCCGTAGGACAGGGGAGAGACTACACCTTC.

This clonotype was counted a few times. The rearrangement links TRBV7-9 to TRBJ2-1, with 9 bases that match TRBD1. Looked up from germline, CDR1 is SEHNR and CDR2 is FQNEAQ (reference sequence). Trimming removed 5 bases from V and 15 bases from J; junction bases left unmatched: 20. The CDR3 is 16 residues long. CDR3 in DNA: TGTGCCAGCAGCCCTCATTCGGGGACAGGGCCGCTTGTTTTGTTCTTC. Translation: CASSPHSGTGPLVLFF. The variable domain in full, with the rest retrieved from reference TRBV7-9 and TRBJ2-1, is DTGVSQNPRHKITKRGQNVTFRCDPISEHNRLYWYRQTLGQGPEFLTYFQNEAQLEKSRLLSDRFSAERPKGSFSTLEIQRTEQGDSAMYLCASSPHSGTGPLVLFFGPGTRLTVL.

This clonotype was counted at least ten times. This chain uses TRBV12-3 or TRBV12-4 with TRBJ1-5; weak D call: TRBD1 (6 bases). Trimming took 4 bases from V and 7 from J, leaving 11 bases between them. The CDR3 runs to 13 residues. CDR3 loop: CASSSRGLQPQHF. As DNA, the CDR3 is TGTGCCAGCAGTTCTAGGGGGTTGCAGCCCCAGCATTTT.

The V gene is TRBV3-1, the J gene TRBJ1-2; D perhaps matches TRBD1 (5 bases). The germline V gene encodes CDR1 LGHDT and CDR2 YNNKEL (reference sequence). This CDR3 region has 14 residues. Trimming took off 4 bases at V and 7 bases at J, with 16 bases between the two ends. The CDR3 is CASSPSGGAVGYTF. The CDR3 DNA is TGTGCCAGCAGCCCGTCGGGAGGGGCGGTTGGCTACACCTTC.

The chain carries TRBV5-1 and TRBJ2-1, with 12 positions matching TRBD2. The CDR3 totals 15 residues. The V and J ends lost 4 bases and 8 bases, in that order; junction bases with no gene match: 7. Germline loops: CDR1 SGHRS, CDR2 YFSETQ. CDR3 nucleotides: TGCGCCAGCAGCCATGGACTAGCGGGACGGGATGAGCAGTTCTTC. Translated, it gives CASSHGLAGRDEQFF.

CDR3 amino acids: CSARQGAQGPQHF. CDR3 coding DNA: TGCAGTGCAAGACAGGGGGCACAAGGGCCCCAGCATTTT. This chain links TRBV20-1 with TRBJ1-5; 10 bases are shared with TRBD1. CDR3 length: 13 amino acids. Trimming took 6 bases from V and 9 from J; bases not matched to a gene: 8. In germline, CDR1 is DFQATT, CDR2 SNEGSKA (reference sequence).

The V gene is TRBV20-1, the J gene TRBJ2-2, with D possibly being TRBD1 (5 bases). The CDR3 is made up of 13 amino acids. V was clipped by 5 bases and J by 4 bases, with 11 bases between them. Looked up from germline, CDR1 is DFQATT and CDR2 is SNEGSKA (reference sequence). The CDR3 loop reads CSAQWGRTGELFF. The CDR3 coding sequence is TGCAGTGCTCAATGGGGCCGCACCGGGGAGCTGTTTTTT.

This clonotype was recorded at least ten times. The CDR3 nucleotides are TGCGCCAGCAGCGAAGTACAGGGGGACGGAAAACTGTTTTTT. Its protein is CASSEVQGDGKLFF. The chain joins TRBV5-1 to TRBJ1-4; 8 bases map to TRBD1. Germline V gene sequence: CDR1 SGHRS, CDR2 YFSETQ. The CDR3 covers 14 residues. J gave up 10 bases and V 4 bases, and 9 bases lay outside the gene matches.

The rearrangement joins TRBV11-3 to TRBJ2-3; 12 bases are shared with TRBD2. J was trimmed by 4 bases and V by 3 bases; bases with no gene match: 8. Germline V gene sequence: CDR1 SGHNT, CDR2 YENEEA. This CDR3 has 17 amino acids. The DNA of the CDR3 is TGTGCCAGCAGCTTCGAGTCTAGCGGGGGGGCCTCAGATACGCAGTATTTT. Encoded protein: CASSFESSGGASDTQYF.

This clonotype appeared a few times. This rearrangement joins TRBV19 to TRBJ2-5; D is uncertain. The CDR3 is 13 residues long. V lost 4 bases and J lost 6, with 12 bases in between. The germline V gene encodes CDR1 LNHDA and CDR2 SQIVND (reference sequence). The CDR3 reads CASSNSRQKTQYF. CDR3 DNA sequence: TGTGCCAGTAGTAATTCCCGGCAAAAGACCCAGTACTTC. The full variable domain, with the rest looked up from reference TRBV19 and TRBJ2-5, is DGGITQSPKYLFRKEGQNVTLSCEQNLNHDAMYWYRQDPGQGLRLIYYSQIVNDFQKGDIAEGYSVSREKKESFPLTVTSAQKNPTAFYLCASSNSRQKTQYFGPGTRLLVL.

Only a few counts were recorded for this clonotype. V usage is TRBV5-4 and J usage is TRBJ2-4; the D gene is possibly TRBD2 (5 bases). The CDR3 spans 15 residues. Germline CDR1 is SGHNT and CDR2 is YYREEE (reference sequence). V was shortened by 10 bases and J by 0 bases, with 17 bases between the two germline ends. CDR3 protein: CAVTSGRLAKNIQYF. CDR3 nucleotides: TGTGCCGTCACGAGCGGTCGACTAGCCAAAAACATTCAGTACTTC.

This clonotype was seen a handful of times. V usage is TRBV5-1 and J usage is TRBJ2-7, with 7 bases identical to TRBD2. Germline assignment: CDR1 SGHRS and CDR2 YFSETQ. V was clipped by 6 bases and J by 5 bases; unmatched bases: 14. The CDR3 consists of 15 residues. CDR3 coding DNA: TGCGCCAGCACCGCCCAACCGGAGCGGGGCGACGAGCAGTACTTC. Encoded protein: CASTAQPERGDEQYF.

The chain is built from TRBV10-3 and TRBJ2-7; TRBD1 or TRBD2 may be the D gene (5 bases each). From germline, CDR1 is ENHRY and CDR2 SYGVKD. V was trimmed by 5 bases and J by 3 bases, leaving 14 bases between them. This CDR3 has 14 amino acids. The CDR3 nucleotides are TGTGCCATCAGTTCGGGACCAGAGAACTACGAGCAGTACTTC. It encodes CAISSGPENYEQYF.

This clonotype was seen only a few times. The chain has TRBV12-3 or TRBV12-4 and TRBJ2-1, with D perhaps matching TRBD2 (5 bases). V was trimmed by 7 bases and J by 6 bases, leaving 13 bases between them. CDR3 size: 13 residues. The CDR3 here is CASKVGSVNEQFF. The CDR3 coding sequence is TGTGCCAGCAAGGTAGGGAGCGTCAATGAGCAGTTCTTC.

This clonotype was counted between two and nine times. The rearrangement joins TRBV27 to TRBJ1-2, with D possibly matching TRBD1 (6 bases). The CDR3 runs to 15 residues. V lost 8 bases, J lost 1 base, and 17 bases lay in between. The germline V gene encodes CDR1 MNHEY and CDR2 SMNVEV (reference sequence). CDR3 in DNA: TGTGCCAGCGGCCAGGGGAGGACCCATAACTATGGCTACACCTTC. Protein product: CASGQGRTHNYGYTF.

The CDR3 reads CSAPSTGNRETQYF. The CDR3 DNA sequence: TGCAGTGCTCCTTCGACAGGGAATCGGGAGACCCAGTACTTC. This rearrangement joins TRBV20-1 to TRBJ2-5; 7 bases fit TRBD1. CDR3 length equals 14 residues. Germline loops: CDR1 DFQATT, CDR2 SNEGSKA (reference sequence). V lost 5 bases and J lost 5; bases outside the gene matches: 11.

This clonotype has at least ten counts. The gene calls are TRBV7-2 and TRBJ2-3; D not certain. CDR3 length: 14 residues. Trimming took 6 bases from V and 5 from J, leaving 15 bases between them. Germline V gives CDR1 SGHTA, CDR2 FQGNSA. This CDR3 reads CASRHRPLIDTQYF. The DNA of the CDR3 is TGTGCCAGCAGGCATAGACCTTTAATAGATACGCAGTATTTT.

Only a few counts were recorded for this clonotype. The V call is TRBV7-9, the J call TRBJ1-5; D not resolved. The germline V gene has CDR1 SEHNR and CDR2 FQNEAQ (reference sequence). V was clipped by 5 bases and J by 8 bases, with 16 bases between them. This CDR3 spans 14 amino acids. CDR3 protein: CASSPAPGGEPQHF. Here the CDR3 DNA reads TGTGCCAGCAGCCCCGCGCCTGGAGGAGAGCCCCAGCATTTT.

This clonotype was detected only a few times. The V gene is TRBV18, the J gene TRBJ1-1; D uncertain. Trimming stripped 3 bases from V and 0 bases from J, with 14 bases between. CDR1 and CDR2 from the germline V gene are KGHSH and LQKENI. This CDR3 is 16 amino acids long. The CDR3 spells CASSPDPPTVNTEAFF. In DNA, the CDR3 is TGTGCCAGCTCACCCGACCCCCCGACGGTGAACACTGAAGCTTTCTTT.

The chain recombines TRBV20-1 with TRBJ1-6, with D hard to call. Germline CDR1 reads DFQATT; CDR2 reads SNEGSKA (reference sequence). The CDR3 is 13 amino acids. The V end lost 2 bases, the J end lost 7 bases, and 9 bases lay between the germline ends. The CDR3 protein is CSARSGSNSPLHF. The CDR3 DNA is TGCAGTGCTAGATCGGGGTCGAATTCACCCCTCCACTTT.

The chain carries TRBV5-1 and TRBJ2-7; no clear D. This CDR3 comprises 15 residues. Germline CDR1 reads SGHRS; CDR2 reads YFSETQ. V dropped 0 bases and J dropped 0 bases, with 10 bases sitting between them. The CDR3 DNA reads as TGCGCCAGCAGCTTGGAATCCGTTAGCTCCTACGAGCAGTACTTC. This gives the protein CASSLESVSSYEQYF.

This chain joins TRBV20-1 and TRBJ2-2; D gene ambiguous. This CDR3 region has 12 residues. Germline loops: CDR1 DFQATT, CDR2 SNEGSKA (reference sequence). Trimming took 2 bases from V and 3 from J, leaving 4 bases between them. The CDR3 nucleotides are TGCAGTGCTAGACCATACACCGGGGAGCTGTTTTTT. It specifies CSARPYTGELFF.